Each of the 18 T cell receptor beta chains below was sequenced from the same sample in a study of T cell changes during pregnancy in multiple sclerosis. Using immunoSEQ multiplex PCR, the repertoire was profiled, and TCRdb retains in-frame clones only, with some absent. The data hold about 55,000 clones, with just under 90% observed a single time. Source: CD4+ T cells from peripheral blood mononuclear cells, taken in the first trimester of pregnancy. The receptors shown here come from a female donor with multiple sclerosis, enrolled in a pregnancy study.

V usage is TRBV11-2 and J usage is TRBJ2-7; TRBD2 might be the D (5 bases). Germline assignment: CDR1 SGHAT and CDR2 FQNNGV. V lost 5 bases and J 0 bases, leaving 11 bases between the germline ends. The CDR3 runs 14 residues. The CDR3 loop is CASSGLRSSYEQYF. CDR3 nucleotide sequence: TGTGCCAGCAGCGGACTGAGGAGCTCCTACGAGCAGTACTTC.

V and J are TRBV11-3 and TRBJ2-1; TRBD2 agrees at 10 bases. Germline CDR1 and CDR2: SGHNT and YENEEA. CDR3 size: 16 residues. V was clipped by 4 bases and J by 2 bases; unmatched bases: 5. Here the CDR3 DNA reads TGTGCCAGCAGCTACCTAAGCGGGGGGGCCTACAATGAGCAGTTCTTC. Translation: CASSYLSGGAYNEQFF.

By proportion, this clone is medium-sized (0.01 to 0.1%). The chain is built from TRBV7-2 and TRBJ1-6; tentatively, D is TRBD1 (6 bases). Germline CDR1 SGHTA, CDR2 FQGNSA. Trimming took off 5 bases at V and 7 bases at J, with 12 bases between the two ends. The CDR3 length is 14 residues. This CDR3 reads CASSPGTRNSPLHF. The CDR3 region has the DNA TGTGCCAGCAGCCCCGGGACACGGAATTCACCCCTCCACTTT.

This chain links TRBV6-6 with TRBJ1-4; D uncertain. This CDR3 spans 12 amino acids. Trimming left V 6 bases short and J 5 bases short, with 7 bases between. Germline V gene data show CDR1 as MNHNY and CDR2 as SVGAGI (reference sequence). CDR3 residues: CASRPGNEKLFF. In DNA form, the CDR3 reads TGTGCCAGCAGGCCAGGAAATGAAAAACTGTTTTTT.

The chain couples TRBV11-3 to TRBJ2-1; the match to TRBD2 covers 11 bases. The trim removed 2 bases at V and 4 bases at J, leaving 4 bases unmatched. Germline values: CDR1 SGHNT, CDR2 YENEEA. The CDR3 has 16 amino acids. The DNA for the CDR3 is TGTGCCAGCAGCTTACGGACTAGCGGGTTGTACAATGAGCAGTTCTTC. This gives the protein CASSLRTSGLYNEQFF.

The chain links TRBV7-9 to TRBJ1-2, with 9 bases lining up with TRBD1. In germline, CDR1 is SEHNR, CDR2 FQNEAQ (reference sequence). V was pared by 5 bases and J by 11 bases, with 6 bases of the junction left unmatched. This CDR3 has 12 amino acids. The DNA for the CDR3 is TGTGCCAGCAGCCAAGGACAGGGGAGATACACCTTC. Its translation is CASSQGQGRYTF.

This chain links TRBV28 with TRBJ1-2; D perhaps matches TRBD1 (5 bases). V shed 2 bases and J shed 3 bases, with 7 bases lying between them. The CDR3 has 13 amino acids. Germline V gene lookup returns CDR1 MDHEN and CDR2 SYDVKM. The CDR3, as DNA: TGTGCCAGCAGTTTAAGCAGGGACTATGGCTACACCTTC. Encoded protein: CASSLSRDYGYTF.

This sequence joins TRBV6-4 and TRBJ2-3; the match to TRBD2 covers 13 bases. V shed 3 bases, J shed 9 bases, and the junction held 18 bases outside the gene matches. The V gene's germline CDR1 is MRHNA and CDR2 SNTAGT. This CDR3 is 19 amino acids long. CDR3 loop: CASSEKIGLAGEKPATQYF. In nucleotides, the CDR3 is TGTGCCAGCAGTGAAAAGATAGGACTAGCGGGGGAAAAGCCGGCGACGCAGTATTTT.

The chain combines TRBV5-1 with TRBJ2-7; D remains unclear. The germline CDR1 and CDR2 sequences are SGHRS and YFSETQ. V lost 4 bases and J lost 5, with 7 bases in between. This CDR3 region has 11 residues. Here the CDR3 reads CASSEHDEQYF. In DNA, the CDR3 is TGCGCCAGCAGCGAACATGACGAGCAGTACTTC.

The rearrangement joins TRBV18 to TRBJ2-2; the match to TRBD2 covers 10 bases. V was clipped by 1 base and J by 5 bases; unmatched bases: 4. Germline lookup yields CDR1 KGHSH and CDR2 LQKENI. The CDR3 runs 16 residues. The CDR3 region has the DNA TGTGCCAGCTCACCACTAGCGGGAGGCGAAACCGGGGAGCTGTTTTTT. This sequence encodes CASSPLAGGETGELFF. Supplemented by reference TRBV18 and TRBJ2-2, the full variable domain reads NAGVMQNPRHLVRRRGQEARLRCSPMKGHSHVYWYRQLPEEGLKFMVYLQKENIIDESGMPKERFSAEFPKEGPSILRIQQVVRGDSAAYFCASSPLAGGETGELFFGEGSRLTVL.

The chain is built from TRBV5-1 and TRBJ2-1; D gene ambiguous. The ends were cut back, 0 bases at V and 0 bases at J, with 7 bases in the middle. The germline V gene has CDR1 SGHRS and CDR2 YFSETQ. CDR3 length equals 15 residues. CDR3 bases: TGCGCCAGCAGCTTGGAGCAGGCCTCCTACAATGAGCAGTTCTTC. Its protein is CASSLEQASYNEQFF.

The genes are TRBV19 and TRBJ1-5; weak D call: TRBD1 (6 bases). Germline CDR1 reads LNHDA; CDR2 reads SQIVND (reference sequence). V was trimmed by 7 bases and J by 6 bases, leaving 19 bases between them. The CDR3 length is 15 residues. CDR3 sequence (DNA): TGTGCCAGTACCTCGAAGGGGGATGAGAGTCAGCCCCAGCATTTT. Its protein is CASTSKGDESQPQHF.

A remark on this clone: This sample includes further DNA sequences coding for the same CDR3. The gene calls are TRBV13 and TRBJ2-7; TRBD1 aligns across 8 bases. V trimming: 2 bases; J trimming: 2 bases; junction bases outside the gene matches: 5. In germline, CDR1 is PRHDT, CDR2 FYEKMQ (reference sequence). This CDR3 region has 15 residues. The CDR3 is CASSLRGQVTYEQYF. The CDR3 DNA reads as TGTGCCAGCAGCTTAAGGGGACAGGTAACCTACGAGCAGTACTTC.

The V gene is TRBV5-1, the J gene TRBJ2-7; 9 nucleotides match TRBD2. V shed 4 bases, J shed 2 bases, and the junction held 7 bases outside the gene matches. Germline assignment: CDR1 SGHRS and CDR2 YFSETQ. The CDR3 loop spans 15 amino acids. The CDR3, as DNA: TGCGCCAGCAGCGCGACTAGCGGTGGGGCCTACGAGCAGTACTTC. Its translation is CASSATSGGAYEQYF.

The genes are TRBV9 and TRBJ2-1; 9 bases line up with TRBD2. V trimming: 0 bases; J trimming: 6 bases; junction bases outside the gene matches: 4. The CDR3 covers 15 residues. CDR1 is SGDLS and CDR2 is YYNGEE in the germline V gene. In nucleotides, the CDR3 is TGTGCCAGCAGCGTAGCGGTAGCGGGAGTCAATGAGCAGTTCTTC. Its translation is CASSVAVAGVNEQFF.

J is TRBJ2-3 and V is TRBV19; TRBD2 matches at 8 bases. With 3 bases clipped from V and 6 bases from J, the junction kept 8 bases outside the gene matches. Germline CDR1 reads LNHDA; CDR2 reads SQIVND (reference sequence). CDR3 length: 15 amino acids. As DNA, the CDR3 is TGTGCCAGTAGTATCACAGCGGGGGAGAGGGATACGCAGTATTTT. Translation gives CASSITAGERDTQYF.

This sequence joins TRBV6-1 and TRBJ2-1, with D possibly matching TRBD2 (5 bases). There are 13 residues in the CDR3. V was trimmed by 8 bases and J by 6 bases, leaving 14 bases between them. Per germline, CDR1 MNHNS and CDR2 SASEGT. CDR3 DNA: TGTGCCAGCCTCCTAGTCGGAGGCAATGAGCAGTTCTTC. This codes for CASLLVGGNEQFF.

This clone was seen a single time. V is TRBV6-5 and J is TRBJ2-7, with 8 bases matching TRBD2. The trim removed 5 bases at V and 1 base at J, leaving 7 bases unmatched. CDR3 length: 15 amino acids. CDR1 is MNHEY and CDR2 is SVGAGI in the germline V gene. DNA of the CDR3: TGTGCCAGCAGTATCCACGCTAGCGGGTCCTACGAGCAGTACTTC. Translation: CASSIHASGSYEQYF.